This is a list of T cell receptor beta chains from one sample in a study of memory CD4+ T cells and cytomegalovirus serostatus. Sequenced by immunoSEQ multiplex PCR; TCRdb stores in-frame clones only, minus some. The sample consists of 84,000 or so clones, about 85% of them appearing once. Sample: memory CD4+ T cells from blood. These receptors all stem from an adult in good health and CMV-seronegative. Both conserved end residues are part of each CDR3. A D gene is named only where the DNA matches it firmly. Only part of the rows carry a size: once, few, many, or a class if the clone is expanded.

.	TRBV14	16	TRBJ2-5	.	TGTGCCAGCAGCCAAGATTCGAGAGGGGCTGAAGAGACCCAGTACTTC	CASSQDSRGAEETQYF
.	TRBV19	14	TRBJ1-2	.	TGTGCCAGTAGTCGCGAGGGGGGTAACTATGGCTACACCTTC	CASSREGGNYGYTF
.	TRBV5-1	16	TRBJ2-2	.	TGCGCCAGCAGCTTGTTCACGGGGGCCAACACCGGGGAGCTGTTTTTT	CASSLFTGANTGELFF
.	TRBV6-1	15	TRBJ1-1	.	TGTGCCAGCAGCCCTGGGGGGGTAATGAACACTGAAGCTTTCTTT	CASSPGGVMNTEAFF
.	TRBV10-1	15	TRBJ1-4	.	TGCGCCAGCAGTGAGTCCAGGGGAATGGGTGAAAAACTGTTTTTT	CASSESRGMGEKLFF
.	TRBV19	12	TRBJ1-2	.	TGTGCCAGTAGTATTCCGAGTTATGGCTACACCTTC	CASSIPSYGYTF
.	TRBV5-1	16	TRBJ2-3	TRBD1	TGCGCCAGCAGCTTGGACAGGGGGCTTTCAACAGATACGCAGTATTTT	CASSLDRGLSTDTQYF
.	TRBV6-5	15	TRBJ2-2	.	TGTGCCAGCAGTTACTCGGGAGGGAACACCGGGGAGCTGTTTTTT	CASSYSGGNTGELFF
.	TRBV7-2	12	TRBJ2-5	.	TGTGCCAGCAGCTTAGGATCTGTGACCCAGTACTTC	CASSLGSVTQYF
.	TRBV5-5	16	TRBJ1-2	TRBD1	TGTGCCAGCAGCCCAGGGACAGGTCCTACTAACTATGGCTACACCTTC	CASSPGTGPTNYGYTF
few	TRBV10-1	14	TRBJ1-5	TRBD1	TGCGCCAGCAGTGAGGGGACAGATCATCAGCCCCAGCATTTT	CASSEGTDHQPQHF
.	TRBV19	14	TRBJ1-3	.	TGTGCCAGTCAGGACATCTTCTCTGGAAACACCATATATTTT	CASQDIFSGNTIYF
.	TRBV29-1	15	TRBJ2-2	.	TGCAGCGCTAGCATAGGGTTAATGAACACCGGGGAGCTGTTTTTT	CSASIGLMNTGELFF
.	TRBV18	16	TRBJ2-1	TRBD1	TGTGCCAGCTCACCACTCGGACAGGGGGGAATAAATGAGCAGTTCTTC	CASSPLGQGGINEQFF
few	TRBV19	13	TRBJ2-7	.	TGTGCCAGTAGCGCGGACAGCTCCTACGAGCAGTACTTC	CASSADSSYEQYF